This entry lists 25 T cell receptor beta chains sequenced from one sample in a study of blood T cell repertoires in COVID-19. Using immunoSEQ multiplex PCR, the repertoire was profiled, and TCRdb retains in-frame clones only, with some absent. The table has around 230,000 clones, 86% seen once. Material for sequencing was PBMCs or T cells enriched from blood (not recorded which). Receptor source: a woman between 35 and 50 years old with acute COVID-19.

This rearrangement joins TRBV2 to TRBJ1-5, with 9 bases matching TRBD1. Germline CDR1 reads SNHLY; CDR2 reads FYNNEI. Trimming at V came to 9 bases and at J to 4 bases, leaving 4 bases not matched to a gene. The CDR3 spans 13 residues. The CDR3 is CASNDRGNQPQHF. The CDR3 DNA reads TGTGCCAGTAATGACAGGGGGAATCAGCCCCAGCATTTT. Full variable domain (remainder filled in from reference TRBV2 and TRBJ1-5): EPEVTQTPSHQVTQMGQEVILRCVPISNHLYFYWYRQILGQKVEFLVSFYNNEISEKSEIFDDQFSVERPDGSNFTLKIRSTKLEDSAMYFCASNDRGNQPQHFGDGTRLSIL.

J is TRBJ1-1 and V is TRBV11-2; D unclear. This CDR3 is built from 12 residues. The germline V gene has CDR1 SGHAT and CDR2 FQNNGV. V was shortened by 8 bases and J by 3 bases, with 10 bases between the two germline ends. Written as DNA, the CDR3 is TGTGCCAGCGCCAGGTCCGACACTGAAGCTTTCTTT. Protein: CASARSDTEAFF.

The CDR3 region has the DNA TGTGCCATCAGTGTTACAGGGGGCGTCCAAGAGACCCAGTACTTC. Translating gives CAISVTGGVQETQYF. The gene calls are TRBV10-3 and TRBJ2-5; 9 bases are shared with TRBD1. Losses at the gene ends were 4 bases for V and 1 base for J; bases not matched to a gene: 4. This CDR3 has 15 residues. Germline assignment: CDR1 ENHRY and CDR2 SYGVKD.

V gene TRBV7-9 combines with J gene TRBJ1-1; 8 bases line up with TRBD1. The J segment lost 7 bases and the V segment lost 5 bases, leaving 6 bases of the junction unmatched. The CDR3 sequence is 13 residues long. Germline assignment: CDR1 SEHNR and CDR2 FQNEAQ (reference sequence). The CDR3 protein is CASSHTGGHEAFF. The DNA of the CDR3 is TGTGCCAGCAGCCATACAGGGGGACATGAAGCTTTCTTT.

This chain connects TRBV7-9 to TRBJ2-5, with TRBD2 identical over 7 bases. CDR1 is SEHNR, CDR2 FQNEAQ, per germline (reference sequence). V shed 2 bases and J 5 bases; nucleotides not matched to a gene: 2. The CDR3 length is 13 residues. The CDR3 sequence is CASSLWGGETQYF. Here the CDR3 DNA reads TGTGCCAGCAGCTTATGGGGAGGGGAGACCCAGTACTTC.

The chain carries TRBV3-1 (or the pseudogene TRBV3-2) and TRBJ2-1; perhaps TRBD1 as D (6 bases). Germline V lookup: CDR1 LGHDT, CDR2 YNNKEL (reference sequence). The V end was cut by 4 bases, the J end by 8 bases, with 15 bases between. This CDR3 has 14 amino acids. CDR3 sequence reads: CASSPRSRGDEQFF. CDR3 DNA: TGTGCCAGCAGCCCCCGATCCAGGGGCGATGAGCAGTTCTTC.

This sequence joins TRBV29-1 and TRBJ1-5; maybe TRBD1 (6 bases). The V end lost 5 bases, the J end lost 5 bases, and 13 bases lay between the germline ends. The CDR3 covers 13 residues. Per germline, CDR1 SQVTM and CDR2 ANQGSEA. The CDR3 protein is CSVSGGVDQPQHF. CDR3 bases: TGCAGCGTTTCTGGGGGCGTTGATCAGCCCCAGCATTTT.

The V gene is TRBV18, the J gene TRBJ2-5; 13 bases match TRBD2. V shed 3 bases and J 7 bases; nucleotides not matched to a gene: 11. Germline CDR1 and CDR2: KGHSH and LQKENI. CDR3 length: 17 amino acids. CDR3 DNA sequence: TGTGCCAGCTCACCCCTGGGACTAGCGGGGAAGCTCCGGACCCAGTACTTC. It specifies CASSPLGLAGKLRTQYF.

The genes are TRBV20-1 and TRBJ2-5, with 8 bases identical to TRBD2. This CDR3 region has 13 residues. Germline V lookup: CDR1 DFQATT, CDR2 SNEGSKA (reference sequence). Germline trimming cut 3 bases from V and 8 bases from J; bases unmatched to any gene: 8. CDR3 bases: TGCAGTGCTAGTGCGGGGGCGGGGGGCACCCAGTACTTC. This sequence encodes CSASAGAGGTQYF.

V and J are TRBV6-2 or TRBV6-3 and TRBJ2-5; D may be TRBD2 (5 bases). The CDR3 is made up of 13 amino acids. The germline CDR1 and CDR2 sequences are MNHEY and SVGEGT. V was cut by 6 bases and J by 2 bases, with 10 bases left in between. DNA for the CDR3: TGTGCCAGCAGCCCGGACTTTCAAGAGACCCAGTACTTC. Its translation is CASSPDFQETQYF.

V gene TRBV19 combines with J gene TRBJ2-2; a weak D match, TRBD1 (7 bases). This CDR3 has 16 residues. The V and J ends lost 6 bases and 6 bases respectively, with 20 bases between them. Germline-derived CDR1 and CDR2 are LNHDA and SQIVND (reference sequence). The CDR3 protein is CASRRRDRGFAGELFF. The CDR3 nucleotides read TGTGCCAGTAGGCGGCGGGACAGAGGGTTCGCCGGGGAGCTGTTTTTT.

Here the CDR3 reads CASSPGAGDTEAFF. For the CDR3, the DNA is TGTGCCAGCAGCCCCGGTGCGGGGGACACTGAAGCTTTCTTT. The chain links TRBV7-3 to TRBJ1-1; D is possibly TRBD1 (5 bases). V lost 5 bases and J 3 bases, leaving 13 bases between the germline ends. Germline V lookup: CDR1 SGHTA, CDR2 FQGTGA. CDR3 length equals 14 residues. The whole variable domain, filled in from reference TRBV7-3 and TRBJ1-1, reads GAGVSQTPSNKVTEKGKYVELRCDPISGHTALYWYRQSLGQGPEFLIYFQGTGAADDSGLPNDRFFAVRPEGSVSTLKIQRTERGDSAVYLCASSPGAGDTEAFFGQGTRLTVV.

Only one count was recorded for this clone. The V and J genes are TRBV19 and TRBJ1-1; no definite D call. This CDR3 contains 13 residues. Germline CDR1 is LNHDA and CDR2 is SQIVND (reference sequence). Deletions cut 5 bases from V and 2 bases from J, with 9 bases between. This CDR3 is CASSVAFNTEAFF. DNA for the CDR3: TGTGCCAGTAGTGTGGCCTTTAACACTGAAGCTTTCTTT.

V gene TRBV24-1 combines with J gene TRBJ1-6; 9 bases are shared with TRBD1. The germline gives CDR1 KGHDR, CDR2 SFDVKD. Trimming took 4 bases from V and 7 from J; bases not matched to a gene: 4. The CDR3 length is 15 residues. DNA of the CDR3: TGTGCCACCAGTGACCTAGGGACAGGGAATTCACCCCTCCACTTT. Translation gives CATSDLGTGNSPLHF.

The gene calls are TRBV2 and TRBJ1-1; the match to TRBD1 covers 8 bases. This CDR3 is built from 14 residues. J was trimmed by 3 bases and V by 7 bases; bases with no gene match: 7. Germline V gene lookup returns CDR1 SNHLY and CDR2 FYNNEI. The CDR3 DNA reads as TGTGCCAGCACCCGGACAGGGATTTACACTGAAGCTTTCTTT. It yields the protein CASTRTGIYTEAFF.

About this clone itself: A junction end diverges from the germline sequence, so it may reflect a read error. This chain links TRBV19 with TRBJ2-2, with D maybe TRBD1 (6 bases). The CDR3 has 14 residues. CDR1 is LNHDA, CDR2 SQIVND, per germline (reference sequence). CDR3 coding DNA: TGTGCCAGTAGCCAAACAGGGAACTCCGGGGAGCTGTTTTTT. Amino acids: CASSQTGNSGELFF.

The table lists this clone with a count of one. The gene calls are TRBV14 and TRBJ2-3, with 8 bases lining up with TRBD2. The CDR3 consists of 17 residues. After removal of 4 bases from V and 4 bases from J, the junction contained 13 bases not matched to a gene. CDR1 is SGHDN, CDR2 FVKESK, per germline. The CDR3 loop is CASSPFRTSSPPDTQYF. CDR3 sequence (DNA): TGTGCCAGCAGCCCCTTCCGGACTAGCTCCCCCCCAGATACGCAGTATTTT.

This chain links TRBV29-1 with TRBJ1-1, with 7 bases that match TRBD1. The CDR3 extends over 12 amino acids. In germline, CDR1 is SQVTM, CDR2 ANQGSEA. V lost 5 bases and J lost 6; bases outside the gene matches: 6. In nucleotides, the CDR3 is TGCAGCGTTATGACAGGGACCCCTGAAGCTTTCTTT. This encodes CSVMTGTPEAFF. Complete variable domain (other parts from reference TRBV29-1 and TRBJ1-1): SAVISQKPSRDICQRGTSLTIQCQVDSQVTMMFWYRQQPGQSLTLIATANQGSEATYESGFVIDKFPISRPNLTFSTLTVSNMSPEDSSIYLCSVMTGTPEAFFGQGTRLTVV.

The V and J genes are TRBV29-1 and TRBJ2-1, with D perhaps TRBD2 (7 bases). Germline CDR1 reads SQVTM; CDR2 reads ANQGSEA. The CDR3 is made up of 18 amino acids. V was pared by 3 bases and J by 4 bases, with 25 bases between. CDR3 amino acids: CSVDGFVERRGPYNEQFF. The CDR3 coding sequence is TGCAGCGTTGACGGATTTGTGGAACGGCGGGGGCCATACAATGAGCAGTTCTTC.

The V and J genes are TRBV7-3 and TRBJ1-1; D possibly corresponds to TRBD1 (6 bases). Germline CDR1 is SGHTA and CDR2 is FQGTGA. There are 15 residues in the CDR3. Trimming removed 5 bases from V and 2 bases from J, with 15 bases in between. CDR3 protein: CASSLSRDKNTEAFF. In DNA form, the CDR3 reads TGTGCCAGCAGCCTCAGCCGGGACAAAAACACTGAAGCTTTCTTT.

The chain links TRBV6-6 to TRBJ1-1; 11 bases are a match to TRBD1. From germline, CDR1 is MNHNY and CDR2 SVGAGI (reference sequence). CDR3 length: 15 amino acids. With 5 bases clipped from V and 7 bases from J, the junction kept 9 bases outside the gene matches. This CDR3 is CASSSRGQGGREAFF. The CDR3 bases are TGTGCCAGCAGTAGCCGGGGACAGGGGGGACGTGAAGCTTTCTTT.

V gene TRBV25-1 combines with J gene TRBJ2-3; 7 positions agree with TRBD2. The CDR3 runs to 17 residues. Germline V CDR1 and CDR2: MGHDK, SYGVNS. The ends lost 3 bases at V and 2 bases at J; junction bases unmatched: 11. CDR3 in DNA: TGTGCCAGCAGTGACTCCATCCCGGGACTACTCACAGATACGCAGTATTTT. This sequence encodes CASSDSIPGLLTDTQYF.

The chain uses TRBV12-3 or TRBV12-4 and TRBJ1-1, with no clear D. The length of the CDR3 is 12 residues. The V end was cut by 7 bases, the J end by 1 base, with 7 bases between. CDR3 residues: CASIRANTEAFF. The CDR3 nucleotides read TGTGCCAGCATTAGAGCGAACACTGAAGCTTTCTTT.

This clone was seen repeatedly, ten times or more. This rearrangement joins TRBV18 to TRBJ2-7, with D possibly TRBD2 on 6 matching bases. Germline-derived CDR1 and CDR2 are KGHSH and LQKENI. Trimming cost V 2 bases and J 3 bases, with 23 bases left between them. This CDR3 spans 18 amino acids. The CDR3 is CASSPSISEGPQYYEQYF. DNA for the CDR3: TGTGCCAGCTCACCATCAATCTCGGAGGGACCCCAATACTACGAGCAGTACTTC.

The genes are TRBV9 and TRBJ2-2, with 8 bases lining up with TRBD2. The germline gives CDR1 SGDLS, CDR2 YYNGEE. The V and J ends lost 0 bases and 2 bases, in that order; junction bases with no gene match: 6. The CDR3 contains 17 residues. CDR3 coding DNA: TGTGCCAGCAGCGTAGCGGGGGGGCAGTTAAACACCGGGGAGCTGTTTTTT. It yields the protein CASSVAGGQLNTGELFF. The full variable domain, completed using reference TRBV9 and TRBJ2-2, is DSGVTQTPKHLITATGQRVTLRCSPRSGDLSVYWYQQSLDQGLQFLIQYYNGEERAKGNILERFSAQQFPDLHSELNLSSLELGDSALYFCASSVAGGQLNTGELFFGEGSRLTVL.